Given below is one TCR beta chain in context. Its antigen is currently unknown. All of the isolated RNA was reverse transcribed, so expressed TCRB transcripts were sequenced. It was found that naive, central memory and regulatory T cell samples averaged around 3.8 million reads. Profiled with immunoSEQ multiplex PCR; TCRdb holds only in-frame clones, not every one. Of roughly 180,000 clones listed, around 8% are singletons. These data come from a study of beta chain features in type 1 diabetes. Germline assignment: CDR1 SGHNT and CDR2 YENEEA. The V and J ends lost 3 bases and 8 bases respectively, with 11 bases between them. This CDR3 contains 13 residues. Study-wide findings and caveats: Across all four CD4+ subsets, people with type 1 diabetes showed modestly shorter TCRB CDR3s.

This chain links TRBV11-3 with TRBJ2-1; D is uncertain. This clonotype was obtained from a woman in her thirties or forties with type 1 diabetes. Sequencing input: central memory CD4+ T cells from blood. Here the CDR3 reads CASSFARNYEQFF. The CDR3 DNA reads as TGTGCCAGCAGCTTCGCGAGGAATTATGAGCAGTTCTTC.